Below, 10 T cell receptor beta chains from the same sample are listed, as sequenced in a study of CD8 T cells in Susac syndrome. RNA, at about 0.45 to 1 ug, was reverse transcribed with random hexamers. TCRdb re-derived calls from the immunoSEQ multiplex PCR reads in MiXCR, one entry per CDR3 protein. The sample holds about 190,000 distinct CDR3 sequences, roughly 92% seen once. The sample consisted of CD4+ T cells from PBMCs. The receptors originated from a human donor in good health.

The chain has TRBV29-1 and TRBJ1-1; D might be TRBD1 (6 bases). This CDR3 spans 13 amino acids. V was pared by 6 bases and J by 4 bases, with 15 bases between. The germline gives CDR1 SQVTM, CDR2 ANQGSEA. CDR3 nucleotides: TGCAGCGTCGGGATCGGGGGGCCCACTGAAGCTTTCTTT. This translates into CSVGIGGPTEAFF.

This chain joins TRBV7-3 and TRBJ1-2; 10 bases agree with TRBD1. Germline CDR1 SGHTA, CDR2 FQGTGA. V lost 3 bases and J lost 6; bases outside the gene matches: 10. The CDR3 spans 16 residues. Here the CDR3 DNA reads TGTGCCAGCAGCTTTACTCCGGGACAGGGGCATAATGGCTACACCTTC. Protein: CASSFTPGQGHNGYTF.

This clonotype was counted a single time. The V and J genes are TRBV27 and TRBJ2-4; no definite D call. Germline V lookup: CDR1 MNHEY, CDR2 SMNVEV (reference sequence). The length of the CDR3 is 13 residues. The V and J ends lost 3 bases and 2 bases respectively, with 5 bases between them. The chain's CDR3 is CASSFGSKNIQYF. The CDR3 nucleotides are TGTGCCAGCAGTTTTGGGTCCAAAAACATTCAGTACTTC.

The chain recombines TRBV19 with TRBJ2-3, with D possibly TRBD2 on 5 matching bases. The CDR3 has 16 residues. Germline V gene sequence: CDR1 LNHDA, CDR2 SQIVND (reference sequence). V was clipped by 5 bases and J by 2 bases, with 17 bases between them. The CDR3 region has the DNA TGTGCCAGTAGTCAATCTAGCCTCCCACCCACAGATACGCAGTATTTT. Protein product: CASSQSSLPPTDTQYF.

The V and J genes are TRBV27 and TRBJ1-1, with 7 bases aligning to TRBD1. Germline-derived CDR1 and CDR2 are MNHEY and SMNVEV (reference sequence). The CDR3 has 15 residues. The J segment lost 1 base and the V segment lost 3 bases, leaving 5 bases of the junction unmatched. The CDR3: CASSFQTGWNTEAFF. CDR3 nucleotides: TGTGCCAGCAGTTTCCAGACAGGGTGGAACACTGAAGCTTTCTTT.

This clonotype was seen only once. The CDR3 sequence is CASSYAGRPMNTEAFF. Written as DNA, the CDR3 is TGTGCCAGCAGTTACGCAGGGAGGCCAATGAACACTGAAGCTTTCTTT. This chain uses TRBV6-5 with TRBJ1-1; tentatively, D is TRBD1 (5 bases). The CDR3 spans 16 residues. Germline V gene lookup returns CDR1 MNHEY and CDR2 SVGAGI. V shed 2 bases and J shed 0 bases, with 13 bases lying between them.

This clonotype has only one observation. This chain links TRBV9 with TRBJ1-6; tentative D call: TRBD1 (5 bases). Trimming shortened V by 5 bases and J by 2 bases, and 8 bases separated the two germline ends. The CDR3 extends over 14 amino acids. Germline loops: CDR1 SGDLS, CDR2 YYNGEE. The CDR3 here is CASSSGTYNSPLHF. CDR3 DNA sequence: TGTGCCAGCAGTTCAGGGACCTATAATTCACCCCTCCACTTT.

This rearrangement joins TRBV6-5 to TRBJ1-1; D ambiguous. There are 13 residues in the CDR3. CDR1 and CDR2 (germline): MNHEY, SVGAGI. The germline V and J ends were trimmed by 2 bases and 3 bases, with 7 bases remaining between them. The CDR3 spells CASSYAWDTEAFF. In DNA form, the CDR3 reads TGTGCCAGCAGTTACGCTTGGGACACTGAAGCTTTCTTT.

This clonotype was counted once. This rearrangement joins TRBV28 to TRBJ2-3; 13 bases fit TRBD2. V lost 6 bases and J lost 6; bases outside the gene matches: 3. The CDR3 has 14 residues. Germline V gene sequence: CDR1 MDHEN, CDR2 SYDVKM. This CDR3 reads CASRGLAGPDTQYF. The DNA of the CDR3 is TGTGCCAGCAGGGGACTAGCGGGGCCGGATACGCAGTATTTT.

This clonotype was recorded once. The genes are TRBV29-1 and TRBJ1-1, with 7 bases aligning to TRBD1. With V trimmed by 8 bases and J by 0 bases, 3 bases remained unmatched. Looked up from germline, CDR1 is SQVTM and CDR2 is ANQGSEA. The CDR3 spans 12 residues. CDR3 region: CSPQGLNTEAFF. The CDR3 DNA is TGCAGCCCACAGGGGCTGAACACTGAAGCTTTCTTT.